This T cell receptor beta chain was sequenced for a study of T cell repertoires in cytomegalovirus infection. Study summary: Public TCR beta signatures were indicative of both CMV infection and a matching HLA type.

TCRdb re-called the reads through MiXCR, storing one row per CDR3 protein. The sample consists of tens of thousands of distinct CDR3 sequences, 3% to 4.5% of them appearing once. The CDR3 is 15 amino acids. The V and J ends lost 5 bases and 5 bases respectively, with 18 bases between them. Germline lookup yields CDR1 SGHVS and CDR2 FQNEAQ. Study-wide findings and caveats: Summed public TCR beta family frequency identified CMV carriers bearing the relevant HLA.

There are many counts of this clonotype. Its cognate antigen is unknown. Sequenced: PBMCs. V and J are TRBV7-8 and TRBJ2-5; the D gene is possibly TRBD1 (6 bases). The TCR originated in a human donor in good health (CMV status not recorded). Some clones in this sample may be carry-over from other donors' samples. The CDR3 region is CASSPTGEIVETQYF. The CDR3, as DNA: TGTGCCAGCAGCCCGACAGGAGAGATAGTGGAGACCCAGTACTTC. Combining the CDR3 with reference TRBV7-8 and TRBJ2-5 gives the whole variable domain GAGVSQSPRYKVAKRGQDVALRCDPISGHVSLFWYQQALGQGPEFLTYFQNEAQLDKSGLPSDRFFAERPEGSVSTLKIQRTQQEDSAVYLCASSPTGEIVETQYFGPGTRLLVL.